The 17 T cell receptor beta chains given below trace back to one sample, sequenced in a study of OX40 agonist ivuxolimab in advanced cancers. Repertoires were generated with immunoSEQ multiplex PCR, while TCRdb's copy carries only in-frame clones and drops some. The table has 60,000 to 100,000 clones, more than 80% seen once. Sequencing used CD4+ or CD8+ T cells sorted from blood, obtained in a trial of the OX40 agonist ivuxolimab. The receptor source for this set is an adult with an advanced solid tumor such as melanoma, head and neck, liver or kidney cancer.

The chain combines TRBV5-1 with TRBJ2-7, with TRBD1 identical over 8 bases. Per the germline V gene, CDR1 is SGHRS and CDR2 is YFSETQ. J gave up 5 bases and V 0 bases, and 4 bases lay outside the gene matches. This CDR3 is 14 amino acids long. CDR3 coding DNA: TGCGCCAGCAGCTTGGCCAACAGGGGGGACGAGCAGTACTTC. Translation: CASSLANRGDEQYF.

The rearrangement links TRBV19 to TRBJ1-6; D call uncertain. The V gene's germline CDR1 is LNHDA and CDR2 SQIVND (reference sequence). The CDR3 is 13 amino acids. Trimming shortened V by 4 bases and J by 10 bases, and 11 bases separated the two germline ends. Here the CDR3 reads CASSKRQSSPLHF. As DNA, the CDR3 is TGTGCCAGTAGTAAGAGGCAGAGCTCACCCCTCCACTTT.

The chain recombines TRBV5-1 with TRBJ2-5; 8 bases align to TRBD2. Germline CDR1 and CDR2: SGHRS and YFSETQ. The CDR3 runs to 16 residues. With V trimmed by 0 bases and J by 3 bases, 7 bases remained unmatched. CDR3 DNA sequence: TGCGCCAGCAGCTTGGCCCCGGGGGGGGCTAAAGAGACCCAGTACTTC. It translates to CASSLAPGGAKETQYF.

The table lists this clone with a few counts. CDR3 coding DNA: TGTGCCAGCAGCTTATCGGGACAGGGTTATGGGGAGCAGTACTTC. The encoded protein is CASSLSGQGYGEQYF. The gene calls are TRBV11-3 and TRBJ2-7; 9 bases are a match to TRBD1. This CDR3 spans 15 amino acids. V shed 2 bases and J 7 bases; nucleotides not matched to a gene: 9. In germline, CDR1 is SGHNT, CDR2 YENEEA.

This clone showed up just a few times. The chain has TRBV9 and TRBJ1-2, with TRBD1 matching over 7 bases. The CDR3 totals 15 residues. Germline CDR1 SGDLS, CDR2 YYNGEE. With 3 bases clipped from V and 4 bases from J, the junction kept 9 bases outside the gene matches. The CDR3 DNA reads TGTGCCAGCAGCGCACGAGGGGGCAGGGGCTATGGCTACACCTTC. Translation: CASSARGGRGYGYTF.

The V call is TRBV5-4, the J call TRBJ1-1; D not certain. Germline V gene lookup returns CDR1 SGHNT and CDR2 YYREEE (reference sequence). This CDR3 has 15 residues. V gave up 0 bases and J gave up 1 base, with 10 bases separating them. For the CDR3, the DNA is TGTGCCAGCAGCTTGGCCGGGCATGCGAACACTGAAGCTTTCTTT. Translating gives CASSLAGHANTEAFF.

This clone has more than one count but fewer than ten. The rearrangement links TRBV11-2 to TRBJ2-3, with 7 nucleotides matching TRBD2. After removal of 1 base from V and 0 bases from J, the junction contained 4 bases not matched to a gene. The CDR3 covers 16 residues. Germline loops: CDR1 SGHAT, CDR2 FQNNGV. CDR3 coding DNA: TGTGCCAGCAGCTTAGCCGGAGCGGGGAGCACAGATACGCAGTATTTT. Protein sequence: CASSLAGAGSTDTQYF.

This chain links TRBV5-4 with TRBJ2-7, with D tentatively TRBD1 or TRBD2 (6 bases each). Trimming shortened V by 4 bases and J by 4 bases, and 15 bases separated the two germline ends. The CDR3 length is 14 residues. The germline V gene encodes CDR1 SGHNT and CDR2 YYREEE (reference sequence). CDR3 sequence reads: CASSPEGRGYEQYF. The CDR3 DNA sequence: TGTGCCAGCAGCCCGGAGGGCAGGGGATACGAGCAGTACTTC.

The J gene is TRBJ2-5, the V gene TRBV5-1; TRBD2 agrees at 14 bases. Per the germline V gene, CDR1 is SGHRS and CDR2 is YFSETQ. The CDR3 extends over 16 amino acids. Trimming cost V 4 bases and J 1 base; bases outside gene matches: 3. CDR3: CASSPGTSGGQETQYF. The CDR3 DNA sequence: TGCGCCAGCAGCCCCGGGACTAGCGGGGGCCAAGAGACCCAGTACTTC.

A remark on this clone: This CDR3 is also generated by other DNA sequences in the sample. The chain recombines TRBV19 with TRBJ2-6; D is unclear. From germline, CDR1 is LNHDA and CDR2 SQIVND (reference sequence). This CDR3 comprises 12 residues. V shed 10 bases and J shed 4 bases, with 8 bases lying between them. This CDR3 reads CATGWGANVLTF. For the CDR3, the DNA is TGTGCCACTGGCTGGGGGGCCAACGTCCTGACTTTC.

The chain is built from TRBV6-5 and TRBJ1-2, with D tentatively TRBD1 (5 bases). The length of the CDR3 is 16 residues. V lost 0 bases to trimming and J lost 4 bases, with 15 bases between them. Germline CDR1 MNHEY, CDR2 SVGAGI. CDR3 sequence (DNA): TGTGCCAGCAGTTACTCGGATGCCAGGGTCGGCTATGGCTACACCTTC. It codes for CASSYSDARVGYGYTF.

The chain recombines TRBV28 with TRBJ2-7; 12 bases agree with TRBD2. With V trimmed by 8 bases and J by 3 bases, 5 bases remained unmatched. Germline CDR1 is MDHEN and CDR2 is SYDVKM. The CDR3 is 14 amino acids. Here the CDR3 DNA reads TGTGCCAGCTGGGCTAGCGGGAGGGACTACGAGCAGTACTTC. It specifies CASWASGRDYEQYF.

The chain links TRBV2 to TRBJ1-1; no clear D gene. Looked up from germline, CDR1 is SNHLY and CDR2 is FYNNEI. The ends were cut back, 8 bases at V and 0 bases at J, with 13 bases in the middle. This CDR3 is built from 14 residues. The CDR3 DNA reads as TGTGCCAGCGAAAGGCAACAATTGAACACTGAAGCTTTCTTT. Translated, it gives CASERQQLNTEAFF.

This chain joins TRBV5-1 and TRBJ2-5; 7 bases fit TRBD2. V lost 4 bases to trimming and J lost 4 bases; unmatched junction nucleotides: 25. Germline V gene data show CDR1 as SGHRS and CDR2 as YFSETQ. The CDR3 spans 20 residues. CDR3 region: CASSINLSMGGMRRGETQYF. In DNA form, the CDR3 reads TGCGCCAGCAGCATAAATTTATCAATGGGAGGGATGAGGAGGGGAGAGACCCAGTACTTC.

This chain connects TRBV27 to TRBJ1-5; D gene unclear. The CDR3 sequence is 13 residues long. V was shortened by 3 bases and J by 5 bases, with 8 bases between the two germline ends. Germline lookup yields CDR1 MNHEY and CDR2 SMNVEV (reference sequence). The CDR3 here is CASSFGVDQPQHF. CDR3 nucleotides: TGTGCCAGCAGTTTTGGGGTTGATCAGCCCCAGCATTTT.

The rearrangement links TRBV5-4 to TRBJ1-1, with 7 bases matching TRBD1. The germline V gene has CDR1 SGHNT and CDR2 YYREEE (reference sequence). This CDR3 is built from 13 residues. J lost 5 bases, V lost 3 bases, and 4 bases had no gene match. DNA for the CDR3: TGTGCCAGCAGCTCACGACAGGGAACTGAAGCTTTCTTT. Its translation: CASSSRQGTEAFF.

This clone was observed a handful of times. This sequence joins TRBV5-1 and TRBJ2-5, with D perhaps matching TRBD2 (6 bases). This CDR3 is built from 16 residues. Germline CDR1 and CDR2: SGHRS and YFSETQ. V gave up 4 bases and J gave up 4 bases, with 20 bases separating them. CDR3 sequence (DNA): TGCGCCAGCAGCGGGGGTGCGGGGCTGATAGTAGAGACCCAGTACTTC. Amino acid sequence: CASSGGAGLIVETQYF.